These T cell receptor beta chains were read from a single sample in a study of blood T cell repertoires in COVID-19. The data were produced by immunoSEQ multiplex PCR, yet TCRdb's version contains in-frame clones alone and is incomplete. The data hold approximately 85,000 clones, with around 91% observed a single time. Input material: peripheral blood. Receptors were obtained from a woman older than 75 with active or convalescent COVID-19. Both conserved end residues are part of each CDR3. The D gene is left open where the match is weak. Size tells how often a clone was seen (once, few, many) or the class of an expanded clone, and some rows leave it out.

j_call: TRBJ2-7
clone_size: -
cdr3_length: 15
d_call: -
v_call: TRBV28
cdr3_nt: TGTGCCAGCAGTTTATTCACAGGACCAGCTAACGAGCAGTACTTC
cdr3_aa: CASSLFTGPANEQYF

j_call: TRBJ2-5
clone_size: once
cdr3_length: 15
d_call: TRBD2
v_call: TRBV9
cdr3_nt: TGTGCCAGCAGCGCCGGACTAGCGGGGGGGGAGACCCAGTACTTC
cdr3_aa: CASSAGLAGGETQYF

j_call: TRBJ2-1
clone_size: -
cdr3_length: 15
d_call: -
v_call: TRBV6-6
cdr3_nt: TGTGCCAGCAGTTACTCGAGGCGGGTAAACAATGAGCAGTTCTTC
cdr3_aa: CASSYSRRVNNEQFF

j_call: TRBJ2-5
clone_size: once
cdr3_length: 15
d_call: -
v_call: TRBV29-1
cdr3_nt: TGCAGCGTTGAAGATGCGCCTAGCTTTCAAGAGACCCAGTACTTC
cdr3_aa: CSVEDAPSFQETQYF

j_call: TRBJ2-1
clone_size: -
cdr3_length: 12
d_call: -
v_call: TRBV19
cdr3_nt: TGTGCCAGTAGTTTGACAGTAAATGAGCAGTTCTTC
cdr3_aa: CASSLTVNEQFF

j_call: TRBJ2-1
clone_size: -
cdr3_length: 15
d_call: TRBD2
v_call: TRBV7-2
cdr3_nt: TGTGCCAGCAGCCGTGGACTAGCGTCCTACAATGAGCAGTTCTTC
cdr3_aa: CASSRGLASYNEQFF

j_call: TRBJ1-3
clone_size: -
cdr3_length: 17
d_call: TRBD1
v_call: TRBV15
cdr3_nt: TGTGCCACCAGCAGATTATCCCAGGGGGAGGCTGGAAACACCATATATTTT
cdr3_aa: CATSRLSQGEAGNTIYF

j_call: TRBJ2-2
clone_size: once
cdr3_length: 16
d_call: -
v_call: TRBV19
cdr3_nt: TGTGCCAGTAGTATTCGTACAGATTTGATCACCGGGGAGCTGTTTTTT
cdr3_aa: CASSIRTDLITGELFF

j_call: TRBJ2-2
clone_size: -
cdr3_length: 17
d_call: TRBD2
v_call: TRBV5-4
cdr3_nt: TGTGCCAGCAGCTCCGGACTAGCGGGAGGGAACACCGGGGAGCTGTTTTTT
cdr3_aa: CASSSGLAGGNTGELFF

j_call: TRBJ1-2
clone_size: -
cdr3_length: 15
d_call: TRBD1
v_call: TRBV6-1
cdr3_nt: TGTGCCAGCAGTGACGGAAGACAGGGCTTGTATGGCTACACCTTC
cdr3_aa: CASSDGRQGLYGYTF

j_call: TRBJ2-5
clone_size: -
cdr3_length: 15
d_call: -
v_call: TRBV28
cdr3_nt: TGTGCCAGCAGTTGGGGACGGGAGTCGGGGGAGACCCAGTACTTC
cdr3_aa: CASSWGRESGETQYF

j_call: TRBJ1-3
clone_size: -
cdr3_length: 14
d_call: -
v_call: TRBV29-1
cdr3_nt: TGCAGCGTTGATCCCGACAGCTCTGGAAACACCATATATTTT
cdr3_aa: CSVDPDSSGNTIYF

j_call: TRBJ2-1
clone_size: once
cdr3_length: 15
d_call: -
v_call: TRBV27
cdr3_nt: TGTGCCAGCAGTTTCACTCGGGACTCCCACAATGAGCAGTTCTTC
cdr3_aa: CASSFTRDSHNEQFF

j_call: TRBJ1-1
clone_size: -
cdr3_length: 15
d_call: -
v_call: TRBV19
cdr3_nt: TGTGCCAGTAGTAAGGAGCCGGGGGGGCACACTGAAGCTTTCTTT
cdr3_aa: CASSKEPGGHTEAFF

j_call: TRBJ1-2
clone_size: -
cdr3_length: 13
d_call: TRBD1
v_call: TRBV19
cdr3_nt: TGTGCCAGTAGGACAGGGCGTGACTATGGCTACACCTTC
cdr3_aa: CASRTGRDYGYTF

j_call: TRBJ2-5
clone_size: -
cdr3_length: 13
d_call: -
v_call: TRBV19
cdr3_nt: TGTGCCAGTAGTGGAGAGTGGGGCGAGACCCAGTACTTC
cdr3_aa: CASSGEWGETQYF

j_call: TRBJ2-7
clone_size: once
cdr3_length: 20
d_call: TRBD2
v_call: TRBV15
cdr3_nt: TGTGCCACCAGCAGATCCACGACAGAGAGACTAGCGGTGAGCTCCTACGAGCAGTACTTC
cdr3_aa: CATSRSTTERLAVSSYEQYF

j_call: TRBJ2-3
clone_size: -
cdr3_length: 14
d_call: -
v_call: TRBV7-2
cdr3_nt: TGTGCCAGCAGCCCCTGGTCCTCCGGAGATACGCAGTATTTT
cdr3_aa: CASSPWSSGDTQYF

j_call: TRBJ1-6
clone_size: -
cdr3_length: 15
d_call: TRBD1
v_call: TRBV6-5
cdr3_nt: TGTGCCAGCAGTCAGCGGGACAGGGTGAAGTCACCCCTCCACTTT
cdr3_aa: CASSQRDRVKSPLHF

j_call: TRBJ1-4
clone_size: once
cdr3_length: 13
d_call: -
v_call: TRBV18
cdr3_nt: TGTGCCAGCTCAGAGGGGGTAGATGAAAAACTGTTTTTT
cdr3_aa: CASSEGVDEKLFF

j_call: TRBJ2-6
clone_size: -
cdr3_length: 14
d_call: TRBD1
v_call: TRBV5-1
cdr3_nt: TGCGCCAGCTGGGACAGCTCTGGGGCCAACGTCCTGACTTTC
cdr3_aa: CASWDSSGANVLTF

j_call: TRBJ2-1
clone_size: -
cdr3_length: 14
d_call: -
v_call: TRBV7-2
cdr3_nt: TGTGCCAGCAGCCCCTTGACACTTTACAATGAGCAGTTCTTC
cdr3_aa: CASSPLTLYNEQFF

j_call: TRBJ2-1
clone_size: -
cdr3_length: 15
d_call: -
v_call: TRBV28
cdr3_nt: -
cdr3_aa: CASSSSGGPKYEQFF

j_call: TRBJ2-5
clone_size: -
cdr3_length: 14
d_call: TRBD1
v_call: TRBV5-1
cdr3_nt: TGCGCCAGCAGCTCTCAGGGGGCACAGGAGACCCAGTACTTC
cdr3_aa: CASSSQGAQETQYF

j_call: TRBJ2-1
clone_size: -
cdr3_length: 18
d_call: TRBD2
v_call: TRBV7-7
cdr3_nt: TGTGCTAGCAGCCCAGGGACTAGCGGGACGACCCCCTACAATGAGCAGTTCTTC
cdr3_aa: CASSPGTSGTTPYNEQFF

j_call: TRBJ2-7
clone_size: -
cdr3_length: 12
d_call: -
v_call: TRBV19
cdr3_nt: TGTGTCAGTAGTATTAACAGCCACGAGCAGTACTTC
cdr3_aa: CVSSINSHEQYF

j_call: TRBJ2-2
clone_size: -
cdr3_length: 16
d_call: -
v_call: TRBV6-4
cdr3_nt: TGTGCCAGCAGTGACTCAAGGGGTGCCGACACCGGGGAGCTGTTTTTT
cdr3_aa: CASSDSRGADTGELFF

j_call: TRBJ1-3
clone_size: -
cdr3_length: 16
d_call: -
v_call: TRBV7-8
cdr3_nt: TGTGCCAGCAGCTTAGCCCGCGCAAGCTCTGGAAACACCATATATTTT
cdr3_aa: CASSLARASSGNTIYF

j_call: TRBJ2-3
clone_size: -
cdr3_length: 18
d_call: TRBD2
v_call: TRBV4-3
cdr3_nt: TGCGCCAGCAGCCAGCGAGGACTAGCGGAGGGGGGCACAGATACGCAGTATTTT
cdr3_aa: CASSQRGLAEGGTDTQYF

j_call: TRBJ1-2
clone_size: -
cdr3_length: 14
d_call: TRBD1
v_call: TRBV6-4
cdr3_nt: TGTGCCAGCAGGCAACAGGGGGCAAGGTCTGGCTACACCTTC
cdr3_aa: CASRQQGARSGYTF

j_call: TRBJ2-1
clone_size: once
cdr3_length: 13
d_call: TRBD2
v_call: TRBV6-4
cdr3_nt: TGTGCCAGCAGTGCTCTAGCGGACAATGAGCAGTTCTTC
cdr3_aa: CASSALADNEQFF

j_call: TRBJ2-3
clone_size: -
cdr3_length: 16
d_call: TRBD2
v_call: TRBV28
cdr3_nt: TGTGCCAGCAGATCTAGCGGGAGGGGGGGCACAGATACGCAGTATTTT
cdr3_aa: CASRSSGRGGTDTQYF

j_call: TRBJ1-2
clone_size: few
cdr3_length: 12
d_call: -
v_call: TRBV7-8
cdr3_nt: TGTGCCAGCAGCTTAGTAGGGGATGGCTACACCTTC
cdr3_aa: CASSLVGDGYTF

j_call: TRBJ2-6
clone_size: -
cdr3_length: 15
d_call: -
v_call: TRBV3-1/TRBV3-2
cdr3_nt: TGTGCCAGCAGCCATAGTTTCTCTGGGGCCAACGTCCTGACTTTC
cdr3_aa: CASSHSFSGANVLTF

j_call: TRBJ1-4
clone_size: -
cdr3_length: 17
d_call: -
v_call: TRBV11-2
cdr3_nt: TGTGCCAGCAGCCCCGGACAATCGCTCACAACTAATGAAAAACTGTTTTTT
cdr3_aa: CASSPGQSLTTNEKLFF

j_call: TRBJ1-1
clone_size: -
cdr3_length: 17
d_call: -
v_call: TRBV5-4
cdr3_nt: TGTGCCAGCAGTTGGGAAGTGGTAGGGCAGGGTAGCACTGAAGCTTTCTTT
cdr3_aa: CASSWEVVGQGSTEAFF

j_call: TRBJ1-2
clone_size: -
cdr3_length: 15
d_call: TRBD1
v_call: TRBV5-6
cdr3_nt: TGTGCCAGCAGCTTTCCCGGGGACAGTTACTATGGCTACACCTTC
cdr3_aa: CASSFPGDSYYGYTF

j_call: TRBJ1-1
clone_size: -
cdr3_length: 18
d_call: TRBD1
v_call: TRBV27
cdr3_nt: TGTGCCAGCAGTTTACGGATCCGGGACAGGGGTTTTGACACTGAAGCTTTCTTT
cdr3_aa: CASSLRIRDRGFDTEAFF

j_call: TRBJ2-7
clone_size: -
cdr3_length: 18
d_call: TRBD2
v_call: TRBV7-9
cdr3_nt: TGTGCCAGCAGCAGTCCGGGACTAGCGGGAGGCAATTCCTACGAGCAGTACTTC
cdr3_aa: CASSSPGLAGGNSYEQYF

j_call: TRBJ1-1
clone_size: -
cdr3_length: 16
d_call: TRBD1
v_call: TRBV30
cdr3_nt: TGTGCCTGGGAGGGGGCAGGACAACTCGTGAACACTGAAGCTTTCTTT
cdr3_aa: CAWEGAGQLVNTEAFF

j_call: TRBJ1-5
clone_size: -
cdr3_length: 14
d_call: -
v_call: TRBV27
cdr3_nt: TGTGCCAGCAGTTTCAGGGGTCTTAATCAGCCCCAGCATTTT
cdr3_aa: CASSFRGLNQPQHF

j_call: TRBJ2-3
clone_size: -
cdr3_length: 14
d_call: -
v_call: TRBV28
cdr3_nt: TGTGCCAGCAGTTCGAACAGAGGCACAGATACGCAGTATTTT
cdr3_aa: CASSSNRGTDTQYF

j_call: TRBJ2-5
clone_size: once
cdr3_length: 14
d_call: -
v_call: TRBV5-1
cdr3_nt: TGCGCCAGCAGCTTGGGGCCGGGTGGGGAGACCCAGTACTTC
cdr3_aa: CASSLGPGGETQYF

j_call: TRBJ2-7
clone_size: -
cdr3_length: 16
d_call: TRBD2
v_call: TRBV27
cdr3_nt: TGTGCCAGCAGTTTAATCCTAGCGGGGGGCCCCTACGAGCAGTACTTC
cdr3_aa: CASSLILAGGPYEQYF

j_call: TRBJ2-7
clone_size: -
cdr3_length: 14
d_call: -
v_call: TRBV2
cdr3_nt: TGTGCCAGCAGAGGGACAGCGGGAGCCTACGAGCAGTACTTC
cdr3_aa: CASRGTAGAYEQYF